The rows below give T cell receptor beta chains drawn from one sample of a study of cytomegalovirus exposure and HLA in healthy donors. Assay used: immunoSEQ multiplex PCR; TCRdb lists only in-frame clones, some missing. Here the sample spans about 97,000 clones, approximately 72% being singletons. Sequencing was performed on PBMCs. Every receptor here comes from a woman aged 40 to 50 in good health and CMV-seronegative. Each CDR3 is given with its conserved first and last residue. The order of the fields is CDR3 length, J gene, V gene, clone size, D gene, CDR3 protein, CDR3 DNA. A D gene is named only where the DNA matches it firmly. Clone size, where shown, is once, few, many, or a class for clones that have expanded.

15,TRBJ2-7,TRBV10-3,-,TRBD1,CAISTTDRGTIEQYF,TGTGCCATCAGCACCACGGACAGGGGGACTATCGAGCAGTACTTC
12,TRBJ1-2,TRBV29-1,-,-,CSVNQGSYGYTF,TGCAGCGTCAATCAGGGGTCTTATGGCTACACCTTC
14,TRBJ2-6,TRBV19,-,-,CASRSRGEANVLTF,TGTGCCAGTAGATCCAGGGGGGAGGCCAACGTCCTGACTTTC
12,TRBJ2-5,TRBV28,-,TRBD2,CATQLAGREQYF,TGTGCCACCCAACTAGCGGGAAGGGAGCAGTACTTC
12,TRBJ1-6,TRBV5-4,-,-,CASSPGDSPLHF,TGTGCCAGCAGCCCAGGGGATTCACCCCTCCACTTT
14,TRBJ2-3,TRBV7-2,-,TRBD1,CASRPGQGGDTQYF,TGTGCCAGCAGACCGGGACAGGGTGGAGATACGCAGTATTTT
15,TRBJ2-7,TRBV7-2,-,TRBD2,CASSLHLAGVYEQYF,TGTGCCAGCAGCTTACACCTAGCGGGGGTGTACGAGCAGTACTTC
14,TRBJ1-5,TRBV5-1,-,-,CASSLTGSGQPQHF,TGCGCCAGCAGCTTAACAGGGTCGGGTCAGCCCCAGCATTTT
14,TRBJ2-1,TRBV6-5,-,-,CASSYGLTYNEQFF,TGTGCCAGCAGTTACGGGCTCACCTACAATGAGCAGTTCTTC
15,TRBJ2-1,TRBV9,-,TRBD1,CASSVGWPTGGEQFF,TGTGCCAGCAGCGTAGGTTGGCCCACAGGGGGTGAGCAGTTCTTC
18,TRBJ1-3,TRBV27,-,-,CASSLGFHRGADGNTIYF,TGTGCCAGCAGTTTGGGCTTTCATCGGGGGGCTGATGGAAACACCATATATTTT
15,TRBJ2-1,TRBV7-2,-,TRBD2,CASSSRAGVNNEQFF,TGTGCCAGCAGCTCCCGTGCGGGAGTTAACAATGAGCAGTTCTTC
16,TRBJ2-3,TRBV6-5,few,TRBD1,CASSLTGGRSTDTQYF,TGTGCCAGCAGTTTAACAGGGGGCAGGAGCACAGATACGCAGTATTTT
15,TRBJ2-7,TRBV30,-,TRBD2,CAWRRLAGETYEQYF,TGTGCCTGGAGGAGACTAGCGGGAGAGACCTACGAGCAGTACTTC
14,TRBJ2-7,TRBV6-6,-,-,CASSSLTLPYEQYF,TGTGCCAGCAGTTCTCTGACTCTTCCCTACGAGCAGTACTTC
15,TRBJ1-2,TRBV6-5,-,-,CASSPSSRIYYGYTF,TGTGCCAGCAGCCCTAGCAGCAGGATCTACTATGGCTACACCTTC
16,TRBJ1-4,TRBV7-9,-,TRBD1,CASSLGSGQGNEKLFF,TGTGCCAGCAGCTTAGGCTCCGGACAGGGGAATGAAAAACTGTTTTTT
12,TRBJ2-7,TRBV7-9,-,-,CASSFGAYEQYF,TGTGCCAGCAGCTTCGGGGCCTACGAGCAGTACTTC
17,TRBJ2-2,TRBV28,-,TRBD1,CASRKNPGQGGIGELFF,TGTGCCAGCAGAAAAAACCCGGGACAGGGGGGGATCGGGGAGCTGTTTTTT
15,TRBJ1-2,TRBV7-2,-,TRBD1,CASSPRTGRNYGYTF,TGTGCCAGCAGCCCGAGGACAGGGAGGAACTATGGCTACACCTTC
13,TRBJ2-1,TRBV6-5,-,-,CASSGQYYNEQFF,TGTGCCAGCAGCGGACAGTACTACAATGAGCAGTTCTTC
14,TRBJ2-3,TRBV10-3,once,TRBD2,CAIDREGGTDTQYF,TGTGCCATCGATCGGGAGGGGGGCACAGATACGCAGTATTTT
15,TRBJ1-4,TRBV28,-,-,CASSLPGETNEKLFF,TGTGCCAGCAGTTTGCCGGGGGAAACTAATGAAAAACTGTTTTTT
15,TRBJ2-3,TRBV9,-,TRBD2,CASSAGLAITDTQYF,TGTGCCAGCAGCGCGGGACTAGCCATCACAGATACGCAGTATTTT
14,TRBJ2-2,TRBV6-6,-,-,CASSYGGYTGELFF,TGTGCCAGCAGTTACGGGGGCTACACCGGGGAGCTGTTTTTT
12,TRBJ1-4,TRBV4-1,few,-,CASSQGAEKLFF,TGCGCCAGCAGCCAAGGGGCTGAAAAACTGTTTTTT
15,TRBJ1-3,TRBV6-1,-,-,CASRIKENSGNTIYF,TGTGCCAGCAGGATAAAGGAGAACTCTGGAAACACCATATATTTT
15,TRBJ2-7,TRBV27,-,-,CASSWSWFSPNEQYF,TGTGCCAGCAGTTGGAGTTGGTTTTCGCCCAACGAGCAGTACTTC
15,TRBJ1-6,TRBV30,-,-,CAWRRGKEYNSPLHF,TGTGCCTGGAGGCGGGGAAAGGAATATAATTCACCCCTCCACTTT
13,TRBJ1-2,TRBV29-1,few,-,CSVEGEAGIRYTF,TGCAGCGTTGAAGGAGAGGCAGGGATCAGGTACACCTTC
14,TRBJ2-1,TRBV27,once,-,CASSYYYRDSEQFF,TGTGCCAGCAGTTATTACTACCGGGACTCAGAGCAGTTCTTC
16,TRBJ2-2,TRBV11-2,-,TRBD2,CASSPTSGRPEGELFF,TGTGCCAGCAGCCCCACTAGCGGGAGGCCCGAGGGGGAGCTGTTTTTT
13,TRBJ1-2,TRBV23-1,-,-,CASTETGYGGYTF,TGCGCCAGCACCGAAACAGGGTACGGTGGCTACACCTTC
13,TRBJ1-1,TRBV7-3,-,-,CASSSYSNTEAFF,TGTGCCAGCAGCTCGTACTCGAACACTGAAGCTTTCTTT
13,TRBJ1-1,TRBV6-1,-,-,CASSGTRSSEAFF,TGTGCCAGCAGTGGGACAAGGTCCTCCGAAGCTTTCTTT
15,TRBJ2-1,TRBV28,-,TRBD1,CASSLTGTGRQEQFF,TGTGCCAGCAGTTTGACCGGGACAGGGCGACAGGAGCAGTTCTTC
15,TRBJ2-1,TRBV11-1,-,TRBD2,CASSLMRLAEDEQFF,TGTGCCAGCAGCTTAATGCGACTAGCGGAGGATGAGCAGTTCTTC
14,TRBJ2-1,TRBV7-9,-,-,CASSPWTDNNEQFF,TGTGCCAGCAGCCCCTGGACTGATAACAATGAGCAGTTCTTC
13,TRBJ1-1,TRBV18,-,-,CASSALRGHLDFF,TGTGCCAGCTCAGCCCTTCGGGGACACCTGGATTTCTTT
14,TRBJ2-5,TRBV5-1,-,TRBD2,CASSSSGGVETQYF,TGCGCCAGCAGTTCTAGCGGGGGCGTAGAGACCCAGTACTTC
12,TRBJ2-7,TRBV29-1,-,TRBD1,CSAQTGAYEQYF,TGCAGCGCACAGACAGGGGCCTACGAGCAGTACTTC
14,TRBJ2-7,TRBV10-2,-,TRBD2,CASSSRTSGYEQYF,TGCGCCAGCAGCTCGAGGACTAGCGGCTACGAGCAGTACTTC
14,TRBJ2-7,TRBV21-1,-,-,CASSKQNRTYEQYF,TGTGCCAGCAGCAAACAAAACAGAACCTACGAGCAGTACTTC
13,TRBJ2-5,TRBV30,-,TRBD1,CAWSGTGVGEQYF,TGTGCCTGGAGTGGGACAGGGGTGGGGGAGCAGTACTTC